One and the same sample provided the 17 T cell receptor beta chains below, sequenced in a study of blood T cell repertoires in COVID-19. Data came from immunoSEQ multiplex PCR; TCRdb stores just in-frame clones and leaves some out. The sample shows roughly 150,000 clones, 70% to 90% of them seen only once. The material sequenced was peripheral blood. The receptors were sampled from a man in his fifties who had recovered from COVID-19.

Here the CDR3 reads CASSEYRGIGVTDTQYF. The CDR3 DNA reads as TGTGCCAGCAGTGAATATAGGGGTATTGGGGTCACAGATACGCAGTATTTT. The chain combines TRBV25-1 with TRBJ2-3; D possibly corresponds to TRBD1 (5 bases). The CDR3 has 17 residues. Trimming removed 0 bases at V and 2 bases at J, with 15 bases between. The germline CDR1 and CDR2 sequences are MGHDK and SYGVNS.

CDR3 bases: TGCGCCAGCAGCTCTTTAGCGGACCTCACAGATACGCAGTATTTT. Protein sequence: CASSSLADLTDTQYF. The rearrangement uses TRBV5-1 and TRBJ2-3; D is possibly TRBD2 (6 bases). Germline lookup yields CDR1 SGHRS and CDR2 YFSETQ. The CDR3 contains 15 residues. V lost 3 bases and J lost 2, with 13 bases in between.

The rearrangement links TRBV10-3 to TRBJ1-1; the match to TRBD1 covers 8 bases. Germline assignment: CDR1 ENHRY and CDR2 SYGVKD. This CDR3 has 14 amino acids. The ends lost 5 bases at V and 6 bases at J; junction bases unmatched: 8. The CDR3 region has the DNA TGTGCCATCAGTCTACAGGGGGAATGGGCTGAAGCTTTCTTT. It codes for CAISLQGEWAEAFF.

The chain combines TRBV5-5 with TRBJ2-1, with 12 bases identical to TRBD2. Germline CDR1 SGHKS, CDR2 YYEKEE (reference sequence). This CDR3 spans 16 amino acids. With V trimmed by 2 bases and J by 8 bases, 8 bases remained unmatched. CDR3 DNA sequence: TGTGCCAGCAGCTTCGGGACTAGCGGGTCGGAGTATGAGCAGTTCTTC. As protein: CASSFGTSGSEYEQFF.

The count of this clone is one. The chain carries TRBV11-3 and TRBJ2-7; no clear D. The V gene lost 0 bases and the J gene lost 0 bases, with 3 bases spanning the gap. The CDR3 has 13 residues. CDR1 SGHNT and CDR2 YENEEA come from the germline V gene. The CDR3 DNA reads TGTGCCAGCAGCTTAGAAGCCTCCTACGAGCAGTACTTC. This encodes CASSLEASYEQYF.

In DNA form, the CDR3 reads TGTGCCAGCAGCTTAACTAATTCAGATACGCAGTATTTT. Protein sequence: CASSLTNSDTQYF. The chain is built from TRBV7-2 and TRBJ2-3; D unclear. With 2 bases removed from V and 4 bases from J, the gap between germline ends came to 7 bases. The germline gives CDR1 SGHTA, CDR2 FQGNSA. The CDR3 is 13 amino acids.

V and J are TRBV2 and TRBJ2-3, with 12 bases identical to TRBD2. After removal of 2 bases from V and 9 bases from J, the junction contained 6 bases not matched to a gene. Germline CDR1 is SNHLY and CDR2 is FYNNEI. CDR3 length equals 15 residues. The CDR3 sequence: CASSEWTSGIETQYF. CDR3 coding DNA: TGTGCCAGCAGTGAATGGACTAGCGGGATCGAAACGCAGTATTTT.

DNA of the CDR3: TGTGCCAGCAGCCCAGAGACAGGGGAGGTCAATCAGCCCCAGCATTTT. Its protein product is CASSPETGEVNQPQHF. The chain recombines TRBV7-6 with TRBJ1-5, with TRBD1 matching over 8 bases. Germline V gene lookup returns CDR1 SGHVS and CDR2 FNYEAQ. The CDR3 covers 16 residues. Unmatched junction bases numbered 9, after V lost 5 bases and J lost 3 bases. Drawing the rest from reference TRBV7-6 and TRBJ1-5, the complete variable domain is GAGVSQSPRYKVTKRGQDVALRCDPISGHVSLYWYRQALGQGPEFLTYFNYEAQQDKSGLPNDRFSAERPEGSISTLTIQRTEQRDSAMYRCASSPETGEVNQPQHFGDGTRLSIL.

The chain recombines TRBV7-9 with TRBJ2-4; 8 nucleotides match TRBD2. Germline lookup yields CDR1 SEHNR and CDR2 FQNEAQ (reference sequence). The CDR3 runs 18 residues. The V and J ends lost 1 base and 0 bases, in that order; junction bases with no gene match: 8. The chain's CDR3 is CASSLDPRAGAAKNIQYF. CDR3 sequence (DNA): TGTGCCAGCAGCTTAGACCCCAGAGCGGGAGCAGCCAAAAACATTCAGTACTTC. The whole variable domain, remainder taken from reference TRBV7-9 and TRBJ2-4, is DTGVSQNPRHKITKRGQNVTFRCDPISEHNRLYWYRQTLGQGPEFLTYFQNEAQLEKSRLLSDRFSAERPKGSFSTLEIQRTEQGDSAMYLCASSLDPRAGAAKNIQYFGAGTRLSVL.

This chain links TRBV28 with TRBJ1-2; 11 bases are a match to TRBD1. Trimming removed 4 bases from V and 8 bases from J; junction bases left unmatched: 12. CDR1 and CDR2 from the germline V gene are MDHEN and SYDVKM. The CDR3 sequence is 16 residues long. The CDR3 DNA reads as TGTGCCAGCAGTTCTCCCGTTGGACAGGGGGCAGGGGGCTACACCTTC. Its protein is CASSSPVGQGAGGYTF.

There are a few counts of this clone. The rearrangement links TRBV5-3 to TRBJ1-6; 9 bases map to TRBD1. TRBV5-3 is an ORF, with its function uncertain. V lost 0 bases and J lost 6; bases outside the gene matches: 7. The CDR3 spans 17 residues. The CDR3 protein is CARSLARGQGRNSPLHF. The CDR3 DNA sequence: TGTGCCAGAAGCTTGGCCCGGGGACAGGGACGTAATTCACCCCTCCACTTT.

The chain's CDR3 is CASSWGQGDTEAFF. The CDR3, as DNA: TGCGCCAGCAGCTGGGGACAGGGGGACACTGAAGCTTTCTTT. The rearrangement uses TRBV5-1 and TRBJ1-1; 11 bases agree with TRBD1. This CDR3 comprises 14 residues. Germline V gene data show CDR1 as SGHRS and CDR2 as YFSETQ. Trimming removed 3 bases from V and 3 bases from J; junction bases left unmatched: 1. The full variable domain, completed using reference TRBV5-1 and TRBJ1-1, is KAGVTQTPRYLIKTRGQQVTLSCSPISGHRSVSWYQQTPGQGLQFLFEYFSETQRNKGNFPGRFSGRQFSNSRSEMNVSTLELGDSALYLCASSWGQGDTEAFFGQGTRLTVV.

This chain uses TRBV24-1 with TRBJ1-2, with 10 positions matching TRBD1. The J segment lost 6 bases and the V segment lost 7 bases, leaving 7 bases of the junction unmatched. This CDR3 contains 14 residues. Germline CDR1 is KGHDR and CDR2 is SFDVKD. The CDR3 DNA reads as TGTGCCACCAGGGACCGGGACAGGGGCCATGGCTACACCTTC. Its translation: CATRDRDRGHGYTF.

The chain has TRBV5-1 and TRBJ2-7; D may be TRBD2 (6 bases). Germline V gives CDR1 SGHRS, CDR2 YFSETQ. Trimming removed 0 bases from V and 5 bases from J, with 12 bases in between. The CDR3 is 14 residues long. The CDR3 DNA is TGCGCCAGCAGCTTGGCCGGTCGGGGGAACGAGCAGTACTTC. As protein: CASSLAGRGNEQYF. Using reference TRBV5-1 and TRBJ2-7 for the parts outside the CDR3, the full variable domain is KAGVTQTPRYLIKTRGQQVTLSCSPISGHRSVSWYQQTPGQGLQFLFEYFSETQRNKGNFPGRFSGRQFSNSRSEMNVSTLELGDSALYLCASSLAGRGNEQYFGPGTRLTVT.

The rearrangement links TRBV7-2 to TRBJ1-2, with 12 bases lining up with TRBD1. The CDR3 contains 15 residues. Germline trimming cut 5 bases from V and 5 bases from J; bases unmatched to any gene: 6. The V gene's germline CDR1 is SGHTA and CDR2 FQGNSA. CDR3 amino acids: CASSARDRGRYGYTF. CDR3 sequence (DNA): TGTGCCAGCAGCGCTCGGGACAGGGGGCGTTATGGCTACACCTTC.

The chain is built from TRBV7-3 and TRBJ2-1, with TRBD2 matching 12 bases. Looked up from germline, CDR1 is SGHTA and CDR2 is FQGTGA. Trimming took 5 bases from V and 9 from J; bases not matched to a gene: 8. The length of the CDR3 is 15 residues. The CDR3 sequence is CASSPLAGGQGEQFF. The CDR3 bases are TGTGCCAGCAGCCCCCTAGCGGGGGGGCAGGGTGAGCAGTTCTTC. Together with reference TRBV7-3 and TRBJ2-1, the CDR3 gives the full variable domain: GAGVSQTPSNKVTEKGKYVELRCDPISGHTALYWYRQSLGQGPEFLIYFQGTGAADDSGLPNDRFFAVRPEGSVSTLKIQRTERGDSAVYLCASSPLAGGQGEQFFGPGTRLTVL.

This clone occurred once. The rearrangement uses TRBV27 and TRBJ2-2, with 9 bases matching TRBD1. This CDR3 region has 14 residues. After removal of 6 bases from V and 5 bases from J, the junction contained 4 bases not matched to a gene. Germline CDR1 reads MNHEY; CDR2 reads SMNVEV (reference sequence). CDR3 in DNA: TGTGCCAGCAGCCGGGACAGGGTTACCGGGGAGCTGTTTTTT. Protein sequence: CASSRDRVTGELFF.